Listed here are 20 T cell receptor beta chains from one sample, sequenced in a study of shared clonotypes between healthy human individuals. The protocol was immunoSEQ multiplex PCR, while the TCRdb copy is restricted to in-frame clones and leaves out a portion. The sample carries around 620,000 clones, roughly 95% recorded once. Only CD45RO-negative cells positively selected for CCR7 counted as naive CD8 cells, so terminally differentiated effector memory CD45RA+ cells were excluded. The sequencing input was naive CD8+ T cells sorted from blood. Every receptor here comes from a woman in her 30s in good health.

This clone was found a few times. The chain couples TRBV5-5 to TRBJ1-2, with D tentatively TRBD1 (6 bases). Trimming pared 4 bases from V and 0 bases from J, leaving 19 bases between. The length of the CDR3 is 17 residues. Germline V gene sequence: CDR1 SGHKS, CDR2 YYEKEE (reference sequence). The CDR3 DNA follows: TGTGCCAGCAGCGGATGGACAGAAGCTGGTGCTAACTATGGCTACACCTTC. Translated: CASSGWTEAGANYGYTF.

The chain recombines TRBV6-1 with TRBJ1-1; TRBD1 might be the D (6 bases). V gave up 6 bases and J gave up 6 bases, with 17 bases separating them. The germline V gene has CDR1 MNHNS and CDR2 SASEGT. The CDR3 loop spans 14 amino acids. The CDR3 loop reads CASRDQGRWAEAFF. In DNA, the CDR3 is TGTGCCAGCAGAGATCAGGGGAGGTGGGCTGAAGCTTTCTTT.

This clone appeared a single time. This chain joins TRBV27 and TRBJ2-1; 8 positions match TRBD2. Germline values: CDR1 MNHEY, CDR2 SMNVEV (reference sequence). V shed 2 bases and J 9 bases; nucleotides not matched to a gene: 6. The CDR3 has 14 residues. The CDR3 is CASSLRGTSGEQFF. For the CDR3, the DNA is TGTGCCAGCAGTTTACGGGGGACTAGTGGTGAGCAGTTCTTC.

This clone was seen a few times. The CDR3 protein is CASSTPDRGLHTGELFF. The CDR3 DNA sequence: TGTGCCAGCAGCACTCCCGACAGGGGGCTTCACACCGGGGAGCTGTTTTTT. The chain combines TRBV9 with TRBJ2-2; 10 bases agree with TRBD1. The germline CDR1 and CDR2 sequences are SGDLS and YYNGEE. This CDR3 is 17 amino acids long. V lost 4 bases and J lost 3; bases outside the gene matches: 9.

V and J are TRBV6-1 and TRBJ2-2; unclear D gene. The CDR3 consists of 15 residues. Germline V gives CDR1 MNHNS, CDR2 SASEGT. Trimming left V 4 bases short and J 4 bases short, with 13 bases between. CDR3 DNA sequence: TGTGCCAGCAGTGGTGATTTGGTGAGCACCGGGGAGCTGTTTTTT. It is translated as CASSGDLVSTGELFF.

The rearrangement joins TRBV30 to TRBJ2-7; 9 positions match TRBD1. The CDR3 spans 13 residues. Trimming at V came to 2 bases and at J to 5 bases, leaving 4 bases not matched to a gene. Per the germline V gene, CDR1 is GTSNPN and CDR2 is SVGIG (reference sequence). The CDR3 is CAWSQGQGNEQYF. The CDR3, as DNA: TGTGCCTGGAGTCAAGGACAGGGGAACGAGCAGTACTTC.

The V call is TRBV5-4, the J call TRBJ2-7, with a possible D match to TRBD2 (6 bases). CDR3 length: 15 residues. V lost 4 bases, J lost 0 bases, and 14 bases lay in between. CDR1 and CDR2 from the germline V gene are SGHNT and YYREEE (reference sequence). CDR3: CASSPTSGPSYEQYF. The DNA of the CDR3 is TGTGCCAGCAGCCCAACGAGCGGGCCCTCCTACGAGCAGTACTTC.

The chain joins TRBV27 to TRBJ1-5; D is unresolved. V shed 2 bases and J shed 6 bases, with 11 bases lying between them. CDR1 is MNHEY, CDR2 SMNVEV, per germline (reference sequence). This CDR3 is built from 14 residues. The CDR3, as DNA: TGTGCCAGCAGTTTAAGGGAGGCAACTCAGCCCCAGCATTTT. Translated: CASSLREATQPQHF.

J is TRBJ2-7 and V is TRBV7-9; 9 nucleotides line up with TRBD1. Germline trimming cut 5 bases from V and 5 bases from J; bases unmatched to any gene: 10. The length of the CDR3 is 15 residues. CDR1 SEHNR and CDR2 FQNEAQ come from the germline V gene (reference sequence). CDR3 bases: TGTGCCAGCAGCCTCGCCGGGGACAGGGTTAACGAGCAGTACTTC. Amino acids: CASSLAGDRVNEQYF.

A single count supports this clone. This chain links TRBV28 with TRBJ1-4, with no clear D. There are 13 residues in the CDR3. Germline V gives CDR1 MDHEN, CDR2 SYDVKM. Trimming removed 3 bases at V and 8 bases at J, with 10 bases between. The DNA for the CDR3 is TGTGCCAGCAGTTTCCAACCCTGGGAAAAACTGTTTTTT. Its protein product is CASSFQPWEKLFF. Based on the CDR3 plus reference TRBV28 and TRBJ1-4, the full variable domain is DVKVTQSSRYLVKRTGEKVFLECVQDMDHENMFWYRQDPGLGLRLIYFSYDVKMKEKGDIPEGYSVSREKKERFSLILESASTNQTSMYLCASSFQPWEKLFFGSGTQLSVL.

As DNA, the CDR3 is TGTGCCACCGAGGGCCAGACTAGCACAGATACGCAGTATTTT. It specifies CATEGQTSTDTQYF. The gene calls are TRBV7-9 and TRBJ2-3, with D perhaps TRBD2 (5 bases). The ends were cut back, 10 bases at V and 0 bases at J, with 14 bases in the middle. Per germline, CDR1 SEHNR and CDR2 FQNEAQ (reference sequence). The CDR3 has 14 residues.

The rearrangement joins TRBV27 to TRBJ2-2; 10 positions match TRBD1. Germline CDR1 MNHEY, CDR2 SMNVEV (reference sequence). Trimming cost V 2 bases and J 6 bases; bases outside gene matches: 0. The CDR3 consists of 14 residues. In nucleotides, the CDR3 is TGTGCCAGCAGTTTAGGACAGGGGGCCGGGGAGCTGTTTTTT. Translating it yields CASSLGQGAGELFF.

The gene calls are TRBV6-5 and TRBJ1-1, with a weak D call TRBD1 (6 bases). The ends were cut back, 8 bases at V and 5 bases at J, with 18 bases in the middle. The germline gives CDR1 MNHEY, CDR2 SVGAGI. This CDR3 has 14 amino acids. Here the CDR3 reads CASQGYPTGTEAFF. The CDR3 DNA reads TGTGCCAGCCAGGGGTACCCGACGGGGACTGAAGCTTTCTTT.

The chain recombines TRBV7-2 with TRBJ2-7, with a tentative D call TRBD2 (6 bases). The V and J ends lost 3 bases and 5 bases respectively, with 17 bases between them. Germline CDR1 is SGHTA and CDR2 is FQGNSA. This CDR3 region has 15 residues. The CDR3 DNA follows: TGTGCCAGCAGCTTCACGACTAGTGACGTGGACGAGCAGTACTTC. Translating gives CASSFTTSDVDEQYF. Supplemented by reference TRBV7-2 and TRBJ2-7, the full variable domain reads GAGVSQSPSNKVTEKGKDVELRCDPISGHTALYWYRQSLGQGLEFLIYFQGNSAPDKSGLPSDRFSAERTGGSVSTLTIQRTQQEDSAVYLCASSFTTSDVDEQYFGPGTRLTVT.

J is TRBJ1-2 and V is TRBV6-1; 8 bases map to TRBD1. V gave up 6 bases and J gave up 4 bases; unmatched junction bases: 7. Germline lookup yields CDR1 MNHNS and CDR2 SASEGT. This CDR3 comprises 14 residues. The CDR3 reads CASRPGQVSYGYTF. For the CDR3, the DNA is TGTGCCAGCAGACCGGGACAGGTGTCCTATGGCTACACCTTC.

J is TRBJ2-7 and V is TRBV10-2; no reliable D call. The CDR3 covers 12 residues. Germline V gives CDR1 WSHSY, CDR2 SAAADI. Trimming removed 5 bases from V and 2 bases from J, with 7 bases in between. The chain's CDR3 is CASSHPAYEQYF. The CDR3 DNA follows: TGCGCCAGCAGTCACCCAGCCTACGAGCAGTACTTC.

The chain links TRBV9 to TRBJ2-2; D unclear. The germline V gene has CDR1 SGDLS and CDR2 YYNGEE. CDR3 length: 13 residues. Trimming took 3 bases from V and 2 from J, leaving 5 bases between them. The CDR3 protein is CASSGTNTGELFF. In DNA, the CDR3 is TGTGCCAGCAGCGGAACAAACACCGGGGAGCTGTTTTTT.

The rearrangement joins TRBV5-1 to TRBJ2-1, with D possibly matching TRBD2 (5 bases). The CDR3 sequence is 19 residues long. V shed 0 bases and J shed 0 bases, with 19 bases lying between them. The germline gives CDR1 SGHRS, CDR2 YFSETQ. DNA for the CDR3: TGCGCCAGCAGCTTGGGACTATACAGAGCGCCAGGCTCCTACAATGAGCAGTTCTTC. It specifies CASSLGLYRAPGSYNEQFF.

The rearrangement links TRBV19 to TRBJ1-5; D gene ambiguous. The CDR3 sequence is 17 residues long. The germline CDR1 and CDR2 sequences are LNHDA and SQIVND (reference sequence). V lost 6 bases, J lost 1 base, and 19 bases lay in between. CDR3 amino acids: CASSWGKREWSNQPQHF. The CDR3, as DNA: TGTGCCAGTAGCTGGGGTAAGAGGGAGTGGAGCAATCAGCCCCAGCATTTT.

The DNA of the CDR3 is TGTGCCAGCAGCACCGGACAGGGTGCTTTAGAGACCCAGTACTTC. This codes for CASSTGQGALETQYF. The chain carries TRBV5-6 and TRBJ2-5; 8 nucleotides align to TRBD1. The CDR3 spans 15 residues. The germline gives CDR1 SGHDT, CDR2 YYEEEE. V lost 4 bases and J lost 4; bases outside the gene matches: 9. Full variable domain (rest looked up from reference TRBV5-6 and TRBJ2-5): DAGVTQSPTHLIKTRGQQVTLRCSPKSGHDTVSWYQQALGQGPQFIFQYYEEEERQRGNFPDRFSGHQFPNYSSELNVNALLLGDSALYLCASSTGQGALETQYFGPGTRLLVL.